The next 9 T cell receptor beta chains were all read from a single sample in a study of blood T cell repertoires in COVID-19. Assay: immunoSEQ multiplex PCR; the TCRdb copy retains only in-frame clones and omits some. Among about 370,000 clones listed, roughly 90% were seen once. The sample consisted of peripheral blood. The source of these receptors is a woman aged 25 to 39 with COVID-19, enrolled during active disease.

In this sample, this clone turned up once. The rearrangement links TRBV19 to TRBJ2-2; 10 positions match TRBD1. The CDR3 length is 16 residues. The germline CDR1 and CDR2 sequences are LNHDA and SQIVND (reference sequence). The trim removed 1 base at V and 8 bases at J, leaving 7 bases unmatched. CDR3: CASSIGRQGARGELFF. The CDR3 nucleotides are TGTGCCAGTAGTATAGGTCGACAGGGGGCGCGGGGGGAGCTGTTTTTT.

This rearrangement joins TRBV5-5 to TRBJ1-2; D ambiguous. Germline CDR1 SGHKS, CDR2 YYEKEE (reference sequence). The CDR3 sequence is 14 residues long. V lost 2 bases and J 4 bases, leaving 12 bases between the germline ends. The CDR3 DNA reads as TGTGCCAGCAGCTTTGGTGGCTCGTTCTATGGCTACACCTTC. Amino acids: CASSFGGSFYGYTF.

In nucleotides, the CDR3 is TGCGCCAGCAGGGGTAGCGGGAGTGAGCAGTTCTTC. This encodes CASRGSGSEQFF. The V gene is TRBV10-1, the J gene TRBJ2-1; 9 bases are shared with TRBD2. This CDR3 has 12 residues. The germline gives CDR1 WNHNN, CDR2 SYGVQD (reference sequence). The junction had 3 bases not matched to a gene; V was cut back by 6 bases and J by 9 bases.

The rearrangement joins TRBV14 to TRBJ1-4, with a weak D call TRBD1 (5 bases). Germline V gene data show CDR1 as SGHDN and CDR2 as FVKESK. V was cut by 3 bases and J by 7 bases, with 15 bases left in between. This CDR3 has 15 residues. The CDR3 loop reads CASSQGTTGGEKLFF. DNA of the CDR3: TGTGCCAGCAGCCAGGGGACTACCGGCGGTGAAAAACTGTTTTTT.

The chain uses TRBV30 and TRBJ2-4, with a weak D call TRBD1 (5 bases). The CDR3 length is 12 residues. V dropped 5 bases and J dropped 5 bases, with 10 bases sitting between them. Germline assignment: CDR1 GTSNPN and CDR2 SVGIG (reference sequence). CDR3 DNA sequence: TGTGCCTGGGAAAAAGGGGAAAACATTCAGTACTTC. It yields the protein CAWEKGENIQYF. Combining the CDR3 with reference TRBV30 and TRBJ2-4 gives the whole variable domain SQTIHQWPATLVQPVGSPLSLECTVEGTSNPNLYWYRQAAGRGLQLLFYSVGIGQISSEVPQNLSASRPQDRQFILSSKKLLLSDSGFYLCAWEKGENIQYFGAGTRLSVL.

The gene calls are TRBV19 and TRBJ2-3, with TRBD2 identical over 14 bases. This CDR3 is built from 15 residues. V shed 5 bases, J shed 4 bases, and the junction held 2 bases outside the gene matches. Germline lookup yields CDR1 LNHDA and CDR2 SQIVND (reference sequence). The CDR3 sequence is CASSRLAGGPDTQYF. The CDR3 nucleotides read TGTGCCAGTAGTCGACTAGCGGGAGGGCCAGATACGCAGTATTTT.

This sequence joins TRBV6-5 and TRBJ1-2, with a possible D match to TRBD1 (5 bases). The V end was cut by 6 bases, the J end by 5 bases, with 13 bases between. Germline assignment: CDR1 MNHEY and CDR2 SVGAGI. The CDR3 is 13 amino acids. The CDR3 here is CASSPDGGYGYTF. The CDR3 nucleotides are TGTGCCAGCAGCCCCGACGGGGGGTATGGCTACACCTTC.

The chain has TRBV7-9 and TRBJ2-1; tentative D call: TRBD2 (7 bases). Germline CDR1 is SEHNR and CDR2 is FQNEAQ (reference sequence). V lost 4 bases and J 2 bases, leaving 9 bases between the germline ends. The CDR3 has 14 residues. The DNA of the CDR3 is TGTGCCAGCAGCTGGGGGGGCGCCTACAATGAGCAGTTCTTC. Translation gives CASSWGGAYNEQFF.

The V and J genes are TRBV5-6 and TRBJ2-3; TRBD2 agrees at 7 bases. CDR3 length: 13 residues. Germline V gene lookup returns CDR1 SGHDT and CDR2 YYEEEE. Trimming cost V 3 bases and J 5 bases; bases outside gene matches: 3. The CDR3 loop reads CASSSPGGDTQYF. The CDR3 DNA reads TGTGCCAGCAGCTCTCCGGGGGGAGATACGCAGTATTTT.